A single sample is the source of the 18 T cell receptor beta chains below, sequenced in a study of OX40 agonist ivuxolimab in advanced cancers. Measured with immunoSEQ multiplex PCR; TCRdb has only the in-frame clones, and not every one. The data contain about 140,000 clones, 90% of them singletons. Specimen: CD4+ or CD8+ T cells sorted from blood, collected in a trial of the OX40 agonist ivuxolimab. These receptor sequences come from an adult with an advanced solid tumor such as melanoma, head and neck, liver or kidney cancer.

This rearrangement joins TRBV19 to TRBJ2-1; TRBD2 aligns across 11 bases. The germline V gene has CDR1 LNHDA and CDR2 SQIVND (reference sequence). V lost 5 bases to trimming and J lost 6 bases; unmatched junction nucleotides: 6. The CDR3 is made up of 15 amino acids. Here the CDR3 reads CASSLTSGRGNEQFF. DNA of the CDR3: TGTGCCAGTAGTCTTACTAGCGGGAGAGGCAATGAGCAGTTCTTC.

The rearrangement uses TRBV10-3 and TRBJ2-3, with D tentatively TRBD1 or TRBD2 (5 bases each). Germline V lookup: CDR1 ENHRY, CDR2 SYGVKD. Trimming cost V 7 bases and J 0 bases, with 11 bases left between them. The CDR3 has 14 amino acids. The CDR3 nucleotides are TGTGCCATCACCGGGACCCCTAGCACAGATACGCAGTATTTT. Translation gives CAITGTPSTDTQYF.

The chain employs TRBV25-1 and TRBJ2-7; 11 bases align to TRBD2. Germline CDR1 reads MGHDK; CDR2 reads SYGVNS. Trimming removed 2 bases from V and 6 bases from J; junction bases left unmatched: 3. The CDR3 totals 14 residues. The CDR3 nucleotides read TGTGCCAGCAGTGAAAGTAGCGGGAGGGTCGAGCAGTACTTC. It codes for CASSESSGRVEQYF.

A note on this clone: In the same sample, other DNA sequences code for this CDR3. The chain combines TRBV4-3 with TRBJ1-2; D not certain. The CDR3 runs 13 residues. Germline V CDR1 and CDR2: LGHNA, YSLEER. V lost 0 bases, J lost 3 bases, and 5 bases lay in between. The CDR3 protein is CASSQERDYGYTF. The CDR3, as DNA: TGCGCCAGCAGCCAAGAACGTGACTATGGCTACACCTTC.

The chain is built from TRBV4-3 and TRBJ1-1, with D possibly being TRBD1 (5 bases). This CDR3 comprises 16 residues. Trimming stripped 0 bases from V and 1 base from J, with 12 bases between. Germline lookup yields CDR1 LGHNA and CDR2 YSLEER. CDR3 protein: CASSQESGGKNTEAFF. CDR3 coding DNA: TGCGCCAGCAGCCAAGAAAGCGGGGGAAAGAACACTGAAGCTTTCTTT.

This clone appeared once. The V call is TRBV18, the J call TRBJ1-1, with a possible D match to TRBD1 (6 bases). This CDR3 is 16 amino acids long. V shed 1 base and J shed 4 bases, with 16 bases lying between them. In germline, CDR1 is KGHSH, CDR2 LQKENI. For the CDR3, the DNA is TGTGCCAGCTCACCACAACAGGGACGGTCTGGCACTGAAGCTTTCTTT. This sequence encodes CASSPQQGRSGTEAFF.

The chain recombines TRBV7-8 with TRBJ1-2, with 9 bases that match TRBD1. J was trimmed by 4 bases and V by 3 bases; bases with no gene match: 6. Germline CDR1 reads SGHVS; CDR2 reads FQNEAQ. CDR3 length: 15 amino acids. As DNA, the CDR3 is TGTGCCAGCAGCTTTAGGGGACAGGGACCCTATGGCTACACCTTC. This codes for CASSFRGQGPYGYTF.

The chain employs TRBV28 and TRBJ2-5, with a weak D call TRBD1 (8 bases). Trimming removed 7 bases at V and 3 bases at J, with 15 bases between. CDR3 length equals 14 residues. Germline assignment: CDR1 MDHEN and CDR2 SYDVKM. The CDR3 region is CASNLQGGEETQYF. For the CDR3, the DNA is TGTGCCAGCAACTTACAGGGGGGGGAAGAGACCCAGTACTTC. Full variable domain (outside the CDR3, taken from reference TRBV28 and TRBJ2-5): DVKVTQSSRYLVKRTGEKVFLECVQDMDHENMFWYRQDPGLGLRLIYFSYDVKMKEKGDIPEGYSVSREKKERFSLILESASTNQTSMYLCASNLQGGEETQYFGPGTRLLVL.

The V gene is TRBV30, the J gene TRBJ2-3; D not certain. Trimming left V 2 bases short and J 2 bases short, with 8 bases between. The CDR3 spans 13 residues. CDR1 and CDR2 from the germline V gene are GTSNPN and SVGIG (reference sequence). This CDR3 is CAWSRSDTDTQYF. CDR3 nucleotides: TGTGCCTGGAGTAGGAGTGACACAGATACGCAGTATTTT.

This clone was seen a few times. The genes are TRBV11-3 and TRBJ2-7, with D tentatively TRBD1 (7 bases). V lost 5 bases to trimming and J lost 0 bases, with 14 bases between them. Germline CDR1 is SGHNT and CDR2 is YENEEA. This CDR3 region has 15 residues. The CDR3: CASSAGGGISYEQYF. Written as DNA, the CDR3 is TGTGCCAGCAGCGCAGGGGGAGGCATCTCCTACGAGCAGTACTTC.

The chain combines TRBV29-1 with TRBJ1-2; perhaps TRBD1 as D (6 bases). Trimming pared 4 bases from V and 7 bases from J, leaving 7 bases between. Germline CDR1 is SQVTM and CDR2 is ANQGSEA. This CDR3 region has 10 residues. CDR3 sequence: CSVVGGGYTF. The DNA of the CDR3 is TGCAGCGTTGTAGGGGGTGGCTACACCTTC.

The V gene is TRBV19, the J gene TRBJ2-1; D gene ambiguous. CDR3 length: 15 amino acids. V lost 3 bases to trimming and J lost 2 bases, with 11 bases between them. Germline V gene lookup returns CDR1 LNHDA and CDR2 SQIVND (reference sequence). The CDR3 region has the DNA TGTGCCAGTAGTATTAAAAGCGACACCTACAATGAGCAGTTCTTC. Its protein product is CASSIKSDTYNEQFF.

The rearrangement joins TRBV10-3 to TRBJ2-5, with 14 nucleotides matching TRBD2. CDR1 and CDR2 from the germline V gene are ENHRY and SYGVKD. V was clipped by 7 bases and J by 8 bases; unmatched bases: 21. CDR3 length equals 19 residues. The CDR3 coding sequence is TGTGCCATCACCGAAACCTGGGGACTAGCGGGAGAGGGACTGGGTACCCAGTACTTC. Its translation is CAITETWGLAGEGLGTQYF.

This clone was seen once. This CDR3 reads CASSQDGGAMKKTQYF. CDR3 DNA: TGTGCCAGCAGCCAAGACGGCGGGGCTATGAAAAAGACCCAGTACTTC. The V gene is TRBV5-4, the J gene TRBJ2-5, with D possibly TRBD2 on 6 matching bases. CDR1 SGHNT and CDR2 YYREEE come from the germline V gene (reference sequence). CDR3 length: 16 residues. Trimming shortened V by 4 bases and J by 6 bases, and 22 bases separated the two germline ends.

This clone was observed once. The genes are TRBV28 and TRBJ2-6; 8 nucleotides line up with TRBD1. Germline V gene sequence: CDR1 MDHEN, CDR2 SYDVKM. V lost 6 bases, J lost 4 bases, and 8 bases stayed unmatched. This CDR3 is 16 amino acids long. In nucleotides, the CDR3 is TGTGCCAGCAGGGGAAGACAGGGGTCCGGGGCCAACGTCCTGACTTTC. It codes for CASRGRQGSGANVLTF.

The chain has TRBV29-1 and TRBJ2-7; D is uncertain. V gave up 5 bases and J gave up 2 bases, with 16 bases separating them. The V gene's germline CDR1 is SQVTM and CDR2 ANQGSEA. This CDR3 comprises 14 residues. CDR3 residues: CSVREGSSTYEQYF. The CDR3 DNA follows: TGCAGCGTTAGGGAAGGGTCCTCAACCTACGAGCAGTACTTC.

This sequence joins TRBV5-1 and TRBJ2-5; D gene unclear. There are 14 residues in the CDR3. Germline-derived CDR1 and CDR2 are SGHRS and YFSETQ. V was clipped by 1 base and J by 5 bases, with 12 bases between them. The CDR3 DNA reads TGCGCCAGCAGCTTGCACTTCCGTGGGGAGACCCAGTACTTC. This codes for CASSLHFRGETQYF.

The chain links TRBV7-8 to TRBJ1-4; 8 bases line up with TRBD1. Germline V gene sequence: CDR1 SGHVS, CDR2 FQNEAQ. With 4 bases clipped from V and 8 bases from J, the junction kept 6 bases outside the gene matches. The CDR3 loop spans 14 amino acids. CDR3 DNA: TGTGCCAGCAGCTCCGGACAGGGTTTAGAAAAACTGTTTTTT. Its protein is CASSSGQGLEKLFF.